The 22 T cell receptor beta chains listed next were all sequenced from one sample in a study of a mutant IDH1 vaccine in newly diagnosed glioma. Specified time point: week 11, during vaccination. It was 300 ug of mutant IDH1 20-mer peptide that made up each vaccine dose, given with topical imiquimod. Sequencing used immunoSEQ multiplex PCR; TCRdb keeps in-frame clones, though not all of them. This sample has around 30,000 clones, with around 89% found just once. Their antigen targets remain unknown. Sequencing used PBMCs, obtained from a glioma patient whose treatment included an IDH1 peptide vaccine. Every receptor here comes from a man aged 18-30 years with glioma.

This sequence joins TRBV4-1 and TRBJ2-5, with 7 bases lining up with TRBD2. J lost 4 bases, V lost 1 base, and 0 bases had no gene match. The germline V gene encodes CDR1 MGHRA and CDR2 YSYEKL. The CDR3 runs 13 residues. CDR3 nucleotides: TGCGCCAGCAGCCAAGGGACTAGAGAGACCCAGTACTTC. This encodes CASSQGTRETQYF.

The gene calls are TRBV28 and TRBJ2-7; 9 nucleotides agree with TRBD1. V shed 6 bases, J shed 4 bases, and the junction held 4 bases outside the gene matches. Germline V gene sequence: CDR1 MDHEN, CDR2 SYDVKM. The CDR3 loop spans 13 amino acids. The CDR3 spells CASRGTGTYEQYF. Written as DNA, the CDR3 is TGTGCCAGCAGGGGGACAGGGACTTACGAGCAGTACTTC.

This clone was seen a handful of times. The same CDR3 arises from other DNA sequences in this sample as well. This chain uses TRBV5-1 with TRBJ1-4, with 11 bases fitting TRBD1. The CDR3 consists of 14 residues. V lost 2 bases to trimming and J lost 8 bases; unmatched junction nucleotides: 2. Germline CDR1 SGHRS, CDR2 YFSETQ. CDR3 region: CASSFGQGAEKLFF. The CDR3 nucleotides read TGCGCCAGCAGCTTTGGACAGGGGGCGGAAAAACTGTTTTTT. Supplemented by reference TRBV5-1 and TRBJ1-4, the full variable domain reads KAGVTQTPRYLIKTRGQQVTLSCSPISGHRSVSWYQQTPGQGLQFLFEYFSETQRNKGNFPGRFSGRQFSNSRSEMNVSTLELGDSALYLCASSFGQGAEKLFFGSGTQLSVL.

The CDR3 DNA is TGTGCCAGCAGCTCTAGCGGGGGGACAGATACGCAGTATTTT. This sequence encodes CASSSSGGTDTQYF. The rearrangement links TRBV7-2 to TRBJ2-3, with TRBD2 identical over 11 bases. The germline gives CDR1 SGHTA, CDR2 FQGNSA. J lost 3 bases, V lost 4 bases, and 0 bases had no gene match. The CDR3 length is 14 residues.

This chain links TRBV28 with TRBJ1-3; D is uncertain. Trimming cost V 6 bases and J 8 bases, with 8 bases left between them. Looked up from germline, CDR1 is MDHEN and CDR2 is SYDVKM. CDR3 length: 11 residues. CDR3 loop: CASSSVDTIYF. The DNA for the CDR3 is TGTGCCAGCAGCTCGGTTGACACCATATATTTT.

The chain links TRBV15 to TRBJ2-7; D gene unclear. Trimming took 1 base from V and 0 from J, leaving 22 bases between them. The CDR3 runs 19 residues. The germline CDR1 and CDR2 sequences are LNHNV and YYDKDF (reference sequence). CDR3 amino acids: CATSRAPVRASWSSYEQYF. CDR3 sequence (DNA): TGTGCCACCAGCAGAGCCCCGGTTCGGGCATCCTGGAGCTCCTACGAGCAGTACTTC.

This clone was counted a few times. The genes are TRBV9 and TRBJ2-5; 9 bases fit TRBD2. This CDR3 has 18 amino acids. CDR1 is SGDLS and CDR2 is YYNGEE in the germline V gene. V was pared by 0 bases and J by 7 bases, with 16 bases of the junction left unmatched. The CDR3 DNA is TGTGCCAGCAGCGTAGAGGCGGGAGGGCATATTGGAGGGGGGACCCAGTACTTC. This encodes CASSVEAGGHIGGGTQYF.

This clone was found a few times. The chain uses TRBV15 and TRBJ1-3; no definite D call. V lost 2 bases and J 0 bases, leaving 11 bases between the germline ends. This CDR3 comprises 16 residues. The germline V gene has CDR1 LNHNV and CDR2 YYDKDF (reference sequence). DNA of the CDR3: TGTGCCACCAGCAGACAGTACCCCGTCTCTGGAAACACCATATATTTT. Its protein is CATSRQYPVSGNTIYF.

The chain recombines TRBV20-1 with TRBJ2-1; D is ambiguous. The length of the CDR3 is 11 residues. The V end lost 1 base, the J end lost 7 bases, and 5 bases lay between the germline ends. CDR1 and CDR2 from the germline V gene are DFQATT and SNEGSKA (reference sequence). The CDR3 loop is CSARAGNEQFF. The CDR3 DNA is TGCAGTGCTAGAGCTGGGAATGAGCAGTTCTTC.

This clone was seen just once. CDR3 bases: TGTGCCAGCAGCTTAGGACAGGGGGCTAGCTATGGCTACACCTTC. Encoded protein: CASSLGQGASYGYTF. This chain connects TRBV5-5 to TRBJ1-2, with TRBD1 matching over 11 bases. This CDR3 is built from 15 residues. V shed 2 bases and J 4 bases; nucleotides not matched to a gene: 4. The V gene's germline CDR1 is SGHKS and CDR2 YYEKEE (reference sequence).

The chain recombines TRBV7-8 with TRBJ1-2, with TRBD1 as a possible D gene (5 bases). V was clipped by 4 bases and J by 6 bases, with 15 bases between them. Germline V gene lookup returns CDR1 SGHVS and CDR2 FQNEAQ. The CDR3 runs 14 residues. The chain's CDR3 is CASSSRTRLDGYTF. CDR3 DNA sequence: TGTGCCAGCAGCTCGAGGACACGCCTCGATGGCTACACCTTC.

CDR3 region: CASSYSEETQYF. CDR3 DNA sequence: TGTGCCAGCAGTTACTCAGAAGAGACCCAGTACTTC. The rearrangement uses TRBV6-6 and TRBJ2-5; no clear D. The CDR3 runs 12 residues. Per germline, CDR1 MNHNY and CDR2 SVGAGI (reference sequence). Trimming stripped 0 bases from V and 3 bases from J, with 2 bases between.

The chain is built from TRBV19 and TRBJ1-2; perhaps TRBD1 as D (6 bases). The V gene's germline CDR1 is LNHDA and CDR2 SQIVND (reference sequence). CDR3 length: 15 amino acids. The V and J ends lost 3 bases and 5 bases respectively, with 16 bases between them. CDR3 protein: CASSIPQTGEYGYTF. For the CDR3, the DNA is TGTGCCAGTAGTATCCCTCAGACAGGCGAATATGGCTACACCTTC.

V usage is TRBV19 and J usage is TRBJ1-5; TRBD1 is a possible D gene (5 bases). V was clipped by 2 bases and J by 7 bases, with 15 bases between them. This CDR3 contains 15 residues. CDR1 is LNHDA, CDR2 SQIVND, per germline (reference sequence). DNA for the CDR3: TGTGCCAGTAGTATAAGTGCCAGGGAAGACCAGCCCCAGCATTTT. It yields the protein CASSISAREDQPQHF.

This clone was found a few times. The chain joins TRBV7-6 to TRBJ2-1, with a tentative D call TRBD2 (6 bases). Between the trimmed V and J ends, which lost 5 bases and 4 bases, there was a span of 15 bases. Germline V CDR1 and CDR2: SGHVS, FNYEAQ. The CDR3 has 15 residues. Written as DNA, the CDR3 is TGTGCCAGCAGCCTTACGGGAGAGACTTACAATGAGCAGTTCTTC. This translates into CASSLTGETYNEQFF.

V usage is TRBV19 and J usage is TRBJ2-7, with 7 bases identical to TRBD1. The trim removed 2 bases at V and 1 base at J, leaving 2 bases unmatched. Germline V gene sequence: CDR1 LNHDA, CDR2 SQIVND (reference sequence). The length of the CDR3 is 14 residues. This CDR3 reads CASSIRGPSYEQYF. The CDR3 nucleotides read TGTGCCAGTAGTATAAGGGGGCCATCCTACGAGCAGTACTTC.

The chain links TRBV6-5 to TRBJ1-1; D is undetermined. The CDR3 sequence is 14 residues long. The germline V gene encodes CDR1 MNHEY and CDR2 SVGAGI. The V end was cut by 4 bases, the J end by 1 base, with 10 bases between. The CDR3 protein is CASSSPRQNTEAFF. The CDR3 DNA reads TGTGCCAGCAGTTCTCCTAGGCAGAACACTGAAGCTTTCTTT.

This chain links TRBV4-3 with TRBJ1-4; a possible D gene is TRBD1 (5 bases). Germline values: CDR1 LGHNA, CDR2 YSLEER. V was trimmed by 1 base and J by 8 bases, leaving 17 bases between them. CDR3 length: 16 residues. The CDR3 sequence is CASSQGGWGVREKLFF. The CDR3 nucleotides are TGCGCCAGCAGCCAAGGGGGGTGGGGGGTAAGGGAAAAACTGTTTTTT.

The chain joins TRBV5-1 to TRBJ1-1; possibly TRBD1 for D (5 bases). This CDR3 is built from 15 residues. V shed 4 bases and J shed 4 bases, with 17 bases lying between them. Germline V gene data show CDR1 as SGHRS and CDR2 as YFSETQ. The CDR3 sequence is CASSPSLGETTEAFF. CDR3 in DNA: TGCGCCAGCAGCCCCTCCCTAGGGGAAACCACTGAAGCTTTCTTT.

The chain combines TRBV5-4 with TRBJ2-5; the match to TRBD2 covers 8 bases. Germline V gives CDR1 SGHNT, CDR2 YYREEE (reference sequence). The CDR3 runs 15 residues. Germline trimming cut 4 bases from V and 5 bases from J; bases unmatched to any gene: 10. This CDR3 reads CASSPSGGPKETQYF. The CDR3 nucleotides read TGTGCCAGCAGCCCGTCGGGAGGGCCGAAGGAGACCCAGTACTTC.

The rearrangement joins TRBV6-6 to TRBJ2-1; tentatively, D is TRBD2 (5 bases). Germline V CDR1 and CDR2: MNHNY, SVGAGI (reference sequence). This CDR3 contains 15 residues. Trimming left V 5 bases short and J 2 bases short, with 13 bases between. The CDR3 loop is CASSPTSGTYNEQFF. The CDR3 bases are TGTGCCAGCAGTCCTACGTCGGGGACCTACAATGAGCAGTTCTTC.

J is TRBJ2-1 and V is TRBV30; D possibly corresponds to TRBD1 (5 bases). The V end was cut by 2 bases, the J end by 8 bases, with 16 bases between. This CDR3 region has 14 residues. Germline V gene sequence: CDR1 GTSNPN, CDR2 SVGIG (reference sequence). The CDR3 region has the DNA TGTGCCTGGAGTCTTAGGGGTGGGTGGGATGAGCAGTTCTTC. Translating gives CAWSLRGGWDEQFF. Using reference TRBV30 and TRBJ2-1 for the parts outside the CDR3, the full variable domain is SQTIHQWPATLVQPVGSPLSLECTVEGTSNPNLYWYRQAAGRGLQLLFYSVGIGQISSEVPQNLSASRPQDRQFILSSKKLLLSDSGFYLCAWSLRGGWDEQFFGPGTRLTVL.